This passage covers 18 T cell receptor beta chains from one sample sequenced in a study of vaccination and CD4 T cells after COVID-19 (dated by TCRdb to between 2020 and 2023). Their antigens are not known. Reading the label with the study, this specimen's treatment or condition is: roughly nine-day PBMC culture with coronavirus spike peptide pools or control peptides (ViraFEST assay). Receptor amplification or capture employed PCR. The data were produced on an Illumina iSeq 100. DNA from cultured CD4+ T cells underwent TCR sequencing with the Oncomine TCR Beta short-read assay at the Johns Hopkins FTIC core. TCRdb reanalyzed the raw reads on its own, using fastp at Q25 for trimming and MiXCR for clone calling, and kept in-frame beta chains. Entries that share a CDR3 protein sequence are merged under the most common genes and DNA. In this sample the table shows around 20,000 distinct CDR3 sequences, around 38% of which occur a single time. The ten largest clones capture less than 20% of the sample.

The material sequenced was CD4+ T cells from blood, cultured in vitro, taken before SARS-CoV-2 vaccination. Receptor source: a human donor who received a COVID-19 vaccine.

This clonotype was recorded a few times. The chain combines TRBV9 with TRBJ2-2; TRBD2 agrees at 8 bases. With 0 bases clipped from V and 4 bases from J, the junction kept 5 bases outside the gene matches. CDR1 SGDLS and CDR2 YYNGEE come from the germline V gene. This CDR3 contains 16 residues. The CDR3 sequence: CASSVGRGVTTGELFF. As DNA, the CDR3 is TGTGCCAGCAGCGTAGGGCGGGGGGTCACCACCGGGGAGCTGTTTTTT.

This clonotype occurred a few times. This chain uses TRBV30 with TRBJ2-2; D is ambiguous. Per germline, CDR1 GTSNPN and CDR2 SVGIG (reference sequence). V lost 4 bases and J 5 bases, leaving 11 bases between the germline ends. This CDR3 is 13 amino acids long. CDR3 DNA: TGTGCCTGGAAATCAAGGGTTACCGGGGAGCTGTTTTTT. It is translated as CAWKSRVTGELFF. Together with reference TRBV30 and TRBJ2-2, the CDR3 gives the full variable domain: SQTIHQWPATLVQPVGSPLSLECTVEGTSNPNLYWYRQAAGRGLQLLFYSVGIGQISSEVPQNLSASRPQDRQFILSSKKLLLSDSGFYLCAWKSRVTGELFFGEGSRLTVL.

This clonotype was recorded a few times. This chain links TRBV25-1 with TRBJ1-2, with D hard to call. Germline V gene data show CDR1 as MGHDK and CDR2 as SYGVNS. The V gene lost 6 bases and the J gene lost 0 bases, with 8 bases spanning the gap. The CDR3 spans 13 residues. CDR3 DNA sequence: TGTGCCAGCAGCCCTAAAGCTAACTATGGCTACACCTTC. This translates into CASSPKANYGYTF.

The chain has TRBV19 and TRBJ1-1, with TRBD1 matching over 7 bases. The V gene end was trimmed by 2 bases and the J gene end by 0 bases; junction bases not matched to a gene: 6. The CDR3 is 16 amino acids. Germline-derived CDR1 and CDR2 are LNHDA and SQIVND (reference sequence). CDR3 sequence: CASSISGQRVNTEAFF. The CDR3 nucleotides are TGTGCCAGTAGTATATCGGGACAGAGAGTGAACACTGAAGCTTTCTTT. The entire variable domain, with the rest obtained from reference TRBV19 and TRBJ1-1, is as follows: DGGITQSPKYLFRKEGQNVTLSCEQNLNHDAMYWYRQDPGQGLRLIYYSQIVNDFQKGDIAEGYSVSREKKESFPLTVTSAQKNPTAFYLCASSISGQRVNTEAFFGQGTRLTVV.

This clonotype was detected a few times. This chain joins TRBV7-9 and TRBJ2-2; D is unresolved. Trimming shortened V by 5 bases and J by 3 bases, and 4 bases separated the two germline ends. Germline CDR1 SEHNR, CDR2 FQNEAQ (reference sequence). The CDR3 extends over 12 amino acids. As DNA, the CDR3 is TGTGCCAGCAGCCGTCACACCGGGGAGCTGTTTTTT. Translated, it gives CASSRHTGELFF.

This clonotype turned up a few times. This rearrangement joins TRBV12-5 to TRBJ1-5, with D uncertain. The V end was cut by 1 base, the J end by 3 bases, with 4 bases between. This CDR3 has 13 amino acids. The germline gives CDR1 LGHNT, CDR2 FRNRAP. Here the CDR3 reads CASGLGFNQPQHF. Here the CDR3 DNA reads TGTGCTAGTGGTTTGGGCTTCAATCAGCCCCAGCATTTT.

This chain connects TRBV25-1 to TRBJ2-6, with D unclear. Trimming took 4 bases from V and 4 from J, leaving 8 bases between them. Germline-derived CDR1 and CDR2 are MGHDK and SYGVNS. The CDR3 runs to 14 residues. CDR3 loop: CASSGGPGANVLTF. CDR3 nucleotide sequence: TGTGCCAGCAGTGGGGGTCCCGGGGCCAACGTCCTGACTTTC.

In this sample, this clonotype turned up a few times. The genes are TRBV20-1 and TRBJ1-5; D not resolved. V shed 3 bases and J shed 0 bases, with 3 bases lying between them. The germline CDR1 and CDR2 sequences are DFQATT and SNEGSKA (reference sequence). CDR3 length equals 12 residues. CDR3 protein: CSARYSNQPQHF. As DNA, the CDR3 is TGCAGTGCTAGGTATAGCAATCAGCCCCAGCATTTT.

This chain connects TRBV19 to TRBJ2-1; perhaps TRBD2 as D (7 bases). The germline CDR1 and CDR2 sequences are LNHDA and SQIVND (reference sequence). The CDR3 totals 18 residues. Trimming took 3 bases from V and 3 from J, leaving 21 bases between them. CDR3 in DNA: TGTGCCAGTAGTATCATTGGCGGGGGCCCCATCCGCTACAATGAGCAGTTCTTC. It is translated as CASSIIGGGPIRYNEQFF.

V gene TRBV5-4 combines with J gene TRBJ1-2; D unresolved. Trimming took off 2 bases at V and 3 bases at J, with 11 bases between the two ends. Germline V gene sequence: CDR1 SGHNT, CDR2 YYREEE (reference sequence). CDR3 size: 14 residues. The CDR3 is CASSFGGSDYGYTF. CDR3 nucleotides: TGTGCCAGCAGCTTCGGTGGGTCAGACTATGGCTACACCTTC.

The chain recombines TRBV18 with TRBJ1-1; D gene uncertain. This CDR3 is built from 12 residues. CDR1 is KGHSH and CDR2 is LQKENI in the germline V gene. Trimming removed 3 bases from V and 1 base from J, with 3 bases in between. DNA for the CDR3: TGTGCCAGCTCACCTCAGAACACTGAAGCTTTCTTT. It encodes CASSPQNTEAFF.

This clonotype was seen only a few times. The rearrangement uses TRBV18 and TRBJ1-1, with D possibly being TRBD1 (5 bases). CDR3 length equals 15 residues. V was shortened by 3 bases and J by 0 bases, with 11 bases between the two germline ends. Germline CDR1 KGHSH, CDR2 LQKENI. This CDR3 reads CASSPKGPLNTEAFF. The CDR3, as DNA: TGTGCCAGCTCACCGAAGGGACCCCTGAACACTGAAGCTTTCTTT.

This chain uses TRBV6-5 with TRBJ2-3; D could derive from TRBD1 or TRBD2 (5 bases each). The V gene's germline CDR1 is MNHEY and CDR2 SVGAGI. The CDR3 consists of 17 residues. Trimming took off 4 bases at V and 6 bases at J, with 23 bases between the two ends. In nucleotides, the CDR3 is TGTGCCAGCAGTTCCCACTACCGGGACCCAAACCTGGATACGCAGTATTTT. This translates into CASSSHYRDPNLDTQYF.

The chain employs TRBV11-3 and TRBJ2-5, with 8 bases identical to TRBD1. CDR1 SGHNT and CDR2 YENEEA come from the germline V gene. J lost 2 bases, V lost 1 base, and 3 bases had no gene match. This CDR3 has 15 residues. CDR3: CASSLVWDRQETQYF. DNA of the CDR3: TGTGCCAGCAGCTTAGTTTGGGACAGGCAAGAGACCCAGTACTTC.

This clonotype was counted between two and nine times. The chain couples TRBV7-2 to TRBJ1-6; weak D call: TRBD1 (5 bases). Germline CDR1 reads SGHTA; CDR2 reads FQGNSA. The CDR3 loop spans 15 amino acids. V was pared by 7 bases and J by 4 bases, with 14 bases between. The CDR3: CASTPTTVYNSPLHF. CDR3 DNA sequence: TGTGCCAGCACCCCAACGACAGTGTATAATTCACCCCTCCACTTT.

The table lists this clonotype with a few counts. This rearrangement joins TRBV6-1 to TRBJ1-2; TRBD1 might be the D (6 bases). The CDR3 sequence is 15 residues long. V was trimmed by 3 bases and J by 3 bases, leaving 14 bases between them. Germline lookup yields CDR1 MNHNS and CDR2 SASEGT. In nucleotides, the CDR3 is TGTGCCAGCAGTGACGGGGGGGCTGGCGACTATGGCTACACCTTC. Encoded protein: CASSDGGAGDYGYTF.

V and J are TRBV15 and TRBJ1-3, with a weak D call TRBD1 (6 bases). Germline values: CDR1 LNHNV, CDR2 YYDKDF (reference sequence). The CDR3 spans 15 residues. Trimming took 4 bases from V and 3 from J, leaving 13 bases between them. CDR3 sequence reads: CATSTIEGVGNTIYF. In DNA form, the CDR3 reads TGTGCCACCAGCACTATAGAGGGGGTTGGAAACACCATATATTTT.

The table lists this clonotype with a few counts. The rearrangement joins TRBV6-5 to TRBJ1-1, with D hard to call. The CDR3 has 14 amino acids. V was trimmed by 3 bases and J by 1 base, leaving 9 bases between them. From germline, CDR1 is MNHEY and CDR2 SVGAGI. The CDR3 DNA reads as TGTGCCAGCAGTTATAGTCGGGGGAACACTGAAGCTTTCTTT. Translating it yields CASSYSRGNTEAFF.